This T cell receptor (beta chain) was found in a study of blood T cell repertoires in COVID-19. Study-wide context: Samples of COVID-19 (acute and convalescent) were obtained from the United States, Italy and Spain. Nucleic acid was either cDNA or gDNA, and it came from T cells, B-cell-depleted T cells, or PBMCs.

The table lists this clone with a few counts. The method was immunoSEQ multiplex PCR; TCRdb's version includes in-frame clones alone and lacks a portion of them. This repertoire shows about 64,000 clones, around four fifths found once; its top ten account for around an eighth. The CDR3 is made up of 15 amino acids. In germline, CDR1 is LGHDT, CDR2 YNNKEL (reference sequence). V was cut by 2 bases and J by 6 bases, with 14 bases left in between. The specimen sequenced was peripheral blood. This sequence was found in a man of 80 years or more with acute or convalescent COVID-19. J is TRBJ1-5 and V is TRBV3-1 (or the pseudogene TRBV3-2); possibly TRBD1 for D (5 bases). The CDR3 region has the DNA TGTGCCAGCAGCCAATCGTCAGGGCATGCTCAGCCCCAGCATTTT. It encodes CASSQSSGHAQPQHF.